The clone carrying this TCR beta chain was seen only once. Its antigen is undetermined. These data originate in a study of OX40 agonist ivuxolimab in advanced cancers. Study-wide context: Across the patients, intravenous ivuxolimab was delivered every 2 weeks at 0.01 to 10 mg/kg. At just under 85% male, the cohort had a mean age of 60 years, ranging from roughly 20 to 90. Study results and limitations: At doses 0.1 to 3.0 mg/kg, CD4+ and CD8+ clones expanded.

Libraries were prepared by immunoSEQ multiplex PCR; TCRdb keeps only in-frame clonotypes and omits some of them. The top ten clones hold around 2.8% of a sample with tens of thousands of clones, roughly nine tenths of them seen once. The CDR3 contains 15 residues. CDR1 and CDR2 (germline): MNHEY, SVGAGI. Trimming at V came to 6 bases and at J to 5 bases, leaving 7 bases not matched to a gene. The TCR sequence derives from an adult with an advanced solid tumor such as melanoma, head and neck, liver or kidney cancer. The source material was CD4+ or CD8+ T cells sorted from blood, sampled in a trial of the OX40 agonist ivuxolimab. The chain uses TRBV6-5 and TRBJ2-7; 13 nucleotides agree with TRBD2. The CDR3 coding sequence is TGTGCCAGCAGAAACCGACTAGCGGGGGGCGACGAGCAGTACTTC. Translating it yields CASRNRLAGGDEQYF.